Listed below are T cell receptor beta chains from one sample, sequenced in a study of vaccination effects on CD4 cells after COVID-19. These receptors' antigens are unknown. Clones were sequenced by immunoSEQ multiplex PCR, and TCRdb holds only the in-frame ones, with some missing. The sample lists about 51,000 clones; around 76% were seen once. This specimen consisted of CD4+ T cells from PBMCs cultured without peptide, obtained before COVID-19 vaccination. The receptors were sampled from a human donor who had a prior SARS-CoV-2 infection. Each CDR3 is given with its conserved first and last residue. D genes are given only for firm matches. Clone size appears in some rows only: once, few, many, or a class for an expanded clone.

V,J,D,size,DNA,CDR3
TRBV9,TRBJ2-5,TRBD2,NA,TGTGCCAGCAGCCATGGACTAGCGGGAGCGGAGACCCAGTACTTC,CASSHGLAGAETQYF
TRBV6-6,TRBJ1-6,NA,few,TGTGCCAGCAGTTACGTTGGGGGGCGCGATTCACCCCTCCACTTT,CASSYVGGRDSPLHF
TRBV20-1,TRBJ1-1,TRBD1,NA,TGCAGTGCTAGTCCGGGACAGATGAACACTGAAGCTTTCTTT,CSASPGQMNTEAFF
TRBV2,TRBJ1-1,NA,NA,TGTGCCAGCAGTGGCCCGAACACTGAAGCTTTCTTT,CASSGPNTEAFF
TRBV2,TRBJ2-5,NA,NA,TGTGCCAGCAGTGGGTCAAGGGGAGAGACCCAGTACTTC,CASSGSRGETQYF
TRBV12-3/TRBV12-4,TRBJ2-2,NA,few,TGTGCCAGCAGTTTCATCGACACCGGGGAGCTGTTTTTT,CASSFIDTGELFF
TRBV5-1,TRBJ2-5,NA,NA,TGCGCCAGCAGCTTACCCTACCAAGAGACCCAGTACTTC,CASSLPYQETQYF
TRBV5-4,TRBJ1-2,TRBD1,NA,TGTGCCAGCAGCCCCTCGGACAGGGGGGCTAATGGCTACACCTTC,CASSPSDRGANGYTF
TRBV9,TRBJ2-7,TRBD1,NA,TGTGCCAGCAGCCCTGACCTGGGGACAGCGAGCTACGAGCAGTACTTC,CASSPDLGTASYEQYF
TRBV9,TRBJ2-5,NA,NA,TGTGCCAGCAGCGTAGCAACGAAAGAGACCCAGTACTTC,CASSVATKETQYF
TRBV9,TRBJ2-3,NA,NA,TGTGCCAGCAGCGTAGGGACCTATGCAGATACGCAGTATTTT,CASSVGTYADTQYF
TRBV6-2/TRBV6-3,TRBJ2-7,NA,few,TGTGCCAGCAGTTACTCAGGGGCCGCCCGAGCCGTTTACGAGCAGTACTTC,CASSYSGAARAVYEQYF
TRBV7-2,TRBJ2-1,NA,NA,TGTGCCAGCAGCTCGCGGGACACTCAGTTCTTC,CASSSRDTQFF